The 24 T cell receptor beta chains presented below share a single source sample, sequenced in a study of T-cell memory formation after mild COVID-19. In TCRdb, the 5' RACE reads were re-called with MiXCR into one record per CDR3 protein. The table records tens of thousands of distinct CDR3 sequences, less than 15% of them present only once. The sequenced sample was PBMCs or a T cell subset sorted from them (not recorded which). The source of these receptors is a man in his late teens or twenties who had mild COVID-19 (a few samples of this study predate the infection). Cell type and time point are not known.

This clonotype has a handful of counts. CDR3 sequence reads: CASSHGGRVNTEAFF. The CDR3 DNA reads TGTGCCAGCAGCCACGGTGGGCGAGTGAACACTGAAGCTTTCTTT. The chain carries TRBV11-2 and TRBJ1-1; D uncertain. The CDR3 length is 15 residues. The V end was cut by 5 bases, the J end by 0 bases, with 13 bases between. Germline values: CDR1 SGHAT, CDR2 FQNNGV.

The table lists this clonotype with a few counts. The chain links TRBV11-2 to TRBJ1-1, with a weak D call TRBD1 (6 bases). V was cut by 3 bases and J by 0 bases, with 17 bases left in between. The germline gives CDR1 SGHAT, CDR2 FQNNGV. This CDR3 region has 17 residues. The DNA for the CDR3 is TGTGCCAGCAGCTTGTTCATATATGGGGGCTTGAACACTGAAGCTTTCTTT. Residues: CASSLFIYGGLNTEAFF.

In nucleotides, the CDR3 is TGTGCCAGCAGCTTAGACACGGGGCAGGGTGGCTACACCTTC. Its protein is CASSLDTGQGGYTF. The chain uses TRBV7-8 and TRBJ1-2, with a tentative D call TRBD1 (5 bases). From germline, CDR1 is SGHVS and CDR2 FQNEAQ. There are 14 residues in the CDR3. V dropped 1 base and J dropped 7 bases, with 13 bases sitting between them. Drawing the rest from reference TRBV7-8 and TRBJ1-2, the complete variable domain is GAGVSQSPRYKVAKRGQDVALRCDPISGHVSLFWYQQALGQGPEFLTYFQNEAQLDKSGLPSDRFFAERPEGSVSTLKIQRTQQEDSAVYLCASSLDTGQGGYTFGSGTRLTVV.

The rearrangement links TRBV5-1 to TRBJ2-1; D remains unclear. Germline V lookup: CDR1 SGHRS, CDR2 YFSETQ. The CDR3 runs to 15 residues. V was pared by 0 bases and J by 1 base, with 8 bases between. CDR3 in amino acids: CASSLGGLSYNEQFF. In DNA form, the CDR3 reads TGCGCCAGCAGCTTGGGGGGTCTGTCCTACAATGAGCAGTTCTTC.

This chain connects TRBV29-1 to TRBJ1-2, with 8 bases lining up with TRBD1. Germline lookup yields CDR1 SQVTM and CDR2 ANQGSEA. The CDR3 runs 11 residues. The trim removed 6 bases at V and 6 bases at J, leaving 3 bases unmatched. CDR3 coding DNA: TGCAGCGTGACAGGGGCGGATGGCTACACCTTC. It codes for CSVTGADGYTF.

This clonotype was recorded many times. The chain has TRBV6-6 and TRBJ1-3; 8 nucleotides agree with TRBD1. CDR3 size: 14 residues. V was pared by 5 bases and J by 4 bases, with 4 bases of the junction left unmatched. In germline, CDR1 is MNHNY, CDR2 SVGAGI (reference sequence). CDR3 nucleotide sequence: TGTGCCAGCAGTCAGGGGGCGGAAGGAAACACCATATATTTT. Translating it yields CASSQGAEGNTIYF.

V gene TRBV7-6 combines with J gene TRBJ1-5; D gene ambiguous. Trimming stripped 5 bases from V and 5 bases from J, with 10 bases between. The CDR3 spans 13 residues. CDR1 is SGHVS and CDR2 is FNYEAQ in the germline V gene. Written as DNA, the CDR3 is TGTGCCAGCAGCCAAGAACCCGATCAGCCCCAGCATTTT. Amino acid sequence: CASSQEPDQPQHF.

This clonotype was detected only a few times. The gene calls are TRBV4-1 and TRBJ2-2; 12 bases fit TRBD2. Per germline, CDR1 MGHRA and CDR2 YSYEKL. The CDR3 is 19 amino acids. V shed 4 bases, J shed 4 bases, and the junction held 13 bases outside the gene matches. CDR3 sequence: CASSPSIRLAGASTGELFF. CDR3 nucleotide sequence: TGCGCCAGCAGCCCCTCAATTCGACTAGCGGGGGCTTCCACCGGGGAGCTGTTTTTT.

The V gene is TRBV6-5, the J gene TRBJ2-2; 8 nucleotides match TRBD2. CDR3 length: 16 residues. Per the germline V gene, CDR1 is MNHEY and CDR2 is SVGAGI. V lost 2 bases, J lost 1 base, and 3 bases stayed unmatched. DNA for the CDR3: TGTGCCAGCAGTTACGGAGCGGGGGTGAACACCGGGGAGCTGTTTTTT. The encoded protein is CASSYGAGVNTGELFF.

The V gene is TRBV4-1, the J gene TRBJ2-1, with D possibly being TRBD2 (5 bases). The CDR3 extends over 16 amino acids. Trimming took 1 base from V and 0 from J, leaving 10 bases between them. Germline CDR1 MGHRA, CDR2 YSYEKL. The chain's CDR3 is CASSQVGESSYNEQFF. For the CDR3, the DNA is TGCGCCAGCAGCCAAGTCGGGGAGAGCTCCTACAATGAGCAGTTCTTC.

This rearrangement joins TRBV6-4 to TRBJ2-3, with 11 bases identical to TRBD2. This CDR3 region has 17 residues. CDR1 is MRHNA and CDR2 is SNTAGT in the germline V gene. The V gene end was trimmed by 2 bases and the J gene end by 2 bases; junction bases not matched to a gene: 6. CDR3 loop: CASSDTATSGVTDTQYF. CDR3 DNA: TGTGCCAGCAGTGACACCGCGACTAGCGGGGTCACAGATACGCAGTATTTT.

This clonotype has only a few counts. This chain links TRBV2 with TRBJ1-2; 8 positions match TRBD1. Per germline, CDR1 SNHLY and CDR2 FYNNEI. The CDR3 extends over 15 amino acids. V shed 1 base, J shed 5 bases, and the junction held 6 bases outside the gene matches. CDR3 sequence: CASSEGTGSGYGYTF. Here the CDR3 DNA reads TGTGCCAGCAGTGAAGGGACAGGGTCAGGTTATGGCTACACCTTC.

This chain joins TRBV7-9 and TRBJ2-3; no definite D call. Germline assignment: CDR1 SEHNR and CDR2 FQNEAQ (reference sequence). This CDR3 comprises 12 residues. Trimming stripped 5 bases from V and 5 bases from J, with 8 bases between. The CDR3 spells CASSPRQDTQYF. The CDR3 nucleotides are TGTGCCAGCAGCCCCCGACAAGATACGCAGTATTTT. The full variable domain, completed using reference TRBV7-9 and TRBJ2-3, is DTGVSQNPRHKITKRGQNVTFRCDPISEHNRLYWYRQTLGQGPEFLTYFQNEAQLEKSRLLSDRFSAERPKGSFSTLEIQRTEQGDSAMYLCASSPRQDTQYFGPGTRLTVL.

This clonotype appeared many times. The CDR3 bases are TGTGCCAGCAGCTTAACTAGCGGGGACGGAGATACGCAGTATTTT. Translation: CASSLTSGDGDTQYF. The chain has TRBV7-2 and TRBJ2-3, with TRBD2 identical over 10 bases. Germline-derived CDR1 and CDR2 are SGHTA and FQGNSA. The CDR3 runs to 15 residues. V dropped 2 bases and J dropped 5; count of bases not matched to a gene: 4.

This clonotype was recorded a few times. The chain couples TRBV6-5 to TRBJ2-1; no clear D. The CDR3 loop spans 13 amino acids. Trimming shortened V by 6 bases and J by 4 bases, and 10 bases separated the two germline ends. CDR1 is MNHEY, CDR2 SVGAGI, per germline. The CDR3 bases are TGTGCCAGCAGCCCGGACGGGTACAATGAGCAGTTCTTC. It specifies CASSPDGYNEQFF.

This clonotype was counted between two and nine times. J is TRBJ2-1 and V is TRBV2; D call uncertain. Germline V gene lookup returns CDR1 SNHLY and CDR2 FYNNEI. V was clipped by 6 bases and J by 0 bases, with 15 bases between them. This CDR3 contains 16 residues. CDR3 amino acids: CASRDSERSSYNEQFF. CDR3 DNA: TGTGCCAGCAGGGATTCGGAAAGAAGCTCCTACAATGAGCAGTTCTTC.

This clonotype was seen ten or more times. J is TRBJ2-7 and V is TRBV12-3 or TRBV12-4; 9 bases are a match to TRBD1. The CDR3 length is 14 residues. J was trimmed by 1 base and V by 6 bases; bases with no gene match: 4. For the CDR3, the DNA is TGTGCCAGCAGCCCCGGGACAGGGTCCTACGAGCAGTACTTC. It is translated as CASSPGTGSYEQYF.

The chain recombines TRBV28 with TRBJ2-2; 8 bases fit TRBD1. Germline V gene sequence: CDR1 MDHEN, CDR2 SYDVKM. Trimming cost V 4 bases and J 4 bases; bases outside gene matches: 8. The CDR3 contains 16 residues. CDR3 DNA: TGTGCCAGCAGTTCGACCGGGACAGGCACCACCGGGGAGCTGTTTTTT. Protein: CASSSTGTGTTGELFF.

The chain has TRBV7-9 and TRBJ2-7, with a weak D call TRBD2 (7 bases). This CDR3 has 14 residues. Trimming cost V 5 bases and J 3 bases, with 14 bases left between them. Germline loops: CDR1 SEHNR, CDR2 FQNEAQ (reference sequence). CDR3 nucleotide sequence: TGTGCCAGCAGCCCAAGGGGGGGAGGCTACGAGCAGTACGTC. This translates into CASSPRGGGYEQYV.

The chain combines TRBV12-3 or TRBV12-4 with TRBJ2-6; 10 bases fit TRBD1. The length of the CDR3 is 18 residues. Germline trimming cut 3 bases from V and 4 bases from J; bases unmatched to any gene: 9. The CDR3 coding sequence is TGTGCCAGCAGTTTTGTTGGGACAGGGGTCGCCGGGGCCAACGTCCTGACTTTC. Translating gives CASSFVGTGVAGANVLTF.

The sample holds many counts of this clonotype. This chain joins TRBV7-6 and TRBJ2-3; 10 nucleotides line up with TRBD2. With V trimmed by 1 base and J by 1 base, 8 bases remained unmatched. The V gene's germline CDR1 is SGHVS and CDR2 FNYEAQ. The CDR3 contains 18 residues. CDR3 DNA: TGTGCCAGCAGCTTAGGTAGCGGGGGGTTCTCTGGCACAGATACGCAGTATTTT. Translating it yields CASSLGSGGFSGTDTQYF.

This clonotype was seen a few times. The chain joins TRBV6-5 to TRBJ2-2; D gene uncertain. The germline V gene has CDR1 MNHEY and CDR2 SVGAGI. The CDR3 runs to 13 residues. V was cut by 6 bases and J by 2 bases, with 7 bases left in between. The DNA for the CDR3 is TGTGCCAGCAGACGCCTAAACACCGGGGAGCTGTTTTTT. Protein product: CASRRLNTGELFF.

The table lists this clonotype with a few counts. This chain joins TRBV4-1 and TRBJ1-5, with 8 bases identical to TRBD1. CDR1 and CDR2 from the germline V gene are MGHRA and YSYEKL. The length of the CDR3 is 15 residues. The ends lost 4 bases at V and 7 bases at J; junction bases unmatched: 9. The DNA for the CDR3 is TGCGCCAGCAGCCGAGTGACAGGGGCTGAGCAGCCCCAGCATTTT. It translates to CASSRVTGAEQPQHF.

The chain has TRBV6-6 and TRBJ1-2; 9 bases match TRBD1. There are 12 residues in the CDR3. Germline V gene lookup returns CDR1 MNHNY and CDR2 SVGAGI (reference sequence). V lost 8 bases, J lost 5 bases, and 3 bases stayed unmatched. As DNA, the CDR3 is TGTGCCAGCCGGACAGGGGATTATGGCTACACCTTC. This codes for CASRTGDYGYTF.